The 24 T cell receptor beta chains listed next were all sequenced from one sample in a study of cytomegalovirus exposure and HLA in healthy donors. 60 Vbeta and 13 Jbeta primers were used in PCR. Data came from immunoSEQ multiplex PCR; TCRdb stores just in-frame clones and leaves some out. This table has some 130,000 clones, around three quarters appearing once. What was sequenced was PBMCs. The receptors originated from a young man in good health and CMV-seronegative.

The CDR3: CAWSKGQSPNEQFF. CDR3 in DNA: TGTGCCTGGAGTAAGGGGCAAAGCCCCAATGAGCAGTTCTTC. The genes are TRBV30 and TRBJ2-1; tentative D call: TRBD1 (5 bases). Trimming took 2 bases from V and 6 from J, leaving 14 bases between them. The CDR3 loop spans 14 amino acids. The germline gives CDR1 GTSNPN, CDR2 SVGIG (reference sequence).

The J gene is TRBJ1-2, the V gene TRBV28; D possibly corresponds to TRBD1 (6 bases). The length of the CDR3 is 14 residues. Trimming left V 8 bases short and J 0 bases short, with 13 bases between. Germline V lookup: CDR1 MDHEN, CDR2 SYDVKM. The DNA for the CDR3 is TGTGCCAGCCGTAACGGACAGTCTAACTATGGCTACACCTTC. It translates to CASRNGQSNYGYTF.

The gene calls are TRBV7-3 and TRBJ1-1, with a tentative D call TRBD1 (6 bases). Germline lookup yields CDR1 SGHTA and CDR2 FQGTGA. Trimming cost V 5 bases and J 4 bases, with 20 bases left between them. CDR3 size: 16 residues. The chain's CDR3 is CASSTTGGGYGTEAFF. CDR3 DNA: TGTGCCAGCAGCACTACCGGGGGGGGCTACGGCACTGAAGCTTTCTTT.

The count of this clone is one. The rearrangement joins TRBV11-3 to TRBJ2-2; D remains unclear. The CDR3 runs 17 residues. Per the germline V gene, CDR1 is SGHNT and CDR2 is YENEEA. Trimming stripped 5 bases from V and 6 bases from J, with 22 bases between. The CDR3 DNA is TGTGCCAGCAGCGCAGACACATACTCCCCTCCGGCCGGGGAGCTGTTTTTT. Amino acids: CASSADTYSPPAGELFF.

The chain employs TRBV4-3 and TRBJ2-3, with 11 bases identical to TRBD2. J gave up 4 bases and V 0 bases, and 6 bases lay outside the gene matches. The CDR3 has 17 residues. Germline CDR1 is LGHNA and CDR2 is YSLEER. CDR3 bases: TGCGCCAGCAGCCAAGACTATCTAGCGGGAGGTTCAGATACGCAGTATTTT. Residues: CASSQDYLAGGSDTQYF.

V usage is TRBV28 and J usage is TRBJ2-1, with D perhaps TRBD2 (5 bases). The CDR3 has 14 residues. Trimming cost V 5 bases and J 7 bases, with 15 bases left between them. The germline V gene has CDR1 MDHEN and CDR2 SYDVKM. CDR3 nucleotide sequence: TGTGCCAGCAGTGGACCCGGGAAAGCAAATGAGCAGTTCTTC. Protein sequence: CASSGPGKANEQFF.

The J gene is TRBJ2-1, the V gene TRBV7-9, with no clear D. Per germline, CDR1 SEHNR and CDR2 FQNEAQ (reference sequence). There are 12 residues in the CDR3. Trimming removed 5 bases from V and 6 bases from J, with 8 bases in between. The CDR3 nucleotides are TGTGCCAGCAGCCCCCGTCTCAATGAGCAGTTCTTC. Translation gives CASSPRLNEQFF.

J is TRBJ2-1 and V is TRBV19; TRBD1 aligns across 9 bases. V shed 4 bases and J 6 bases; nucleotides not matched to a gene: 13. This CDR3 spans 17 amino acids. Germline values: CDR1 LNHDA, CDR2 SQIVND (reference sequence). CDR3: CASSTSRGGQGSNEQFF. In DNA, the CDR3 is TGTGCCAGTAGTACCTCCCGAGGGGGACAGGGTAGCAATGAGCAGTTCTTC.

The CDR3 bases are TGCGCCAGCAGCTTGGCCGGGGGACAGGGAACCTACGAGCAGTACTTC. It is translated as CASSLAGGQGTYEQYF. The chain uses TRBV5-1 and TRBJ2-5, with 9 bases matching TRBD1. The J call is doubtful: the DNA matches TRBJ2-7 better. The CDR3 runs 16 residues. Germline V lookup: CDR1 SGHRS, CDR2 YFSETQ.

CDR3 nucleotide sequence: TGTGCCAGCTCACCGGGACTAGCGGGACGCACAGATACGCAGTATTTT. Translated, it gives CASSPGLAGRTDTQYF. This chain links TRBV18 with TRBJ2-3; TRBD2 matches at 13 bases. The V gene end was trimmed by 3 bases and the J gene end by 1 base; junction bases not matched to a gene: 1. There are 16 residues in the CDR3. Germline CDR1 and CDR2: KGHSH and LQKENI.

The rearrangement uses TRBV5-4 and TRBJ2-3; D not certain. V dropped 3 bases and J dropped 6 bases, with 11 bases sitting between them. CDR3 length: 13 residues. The V gene's germline CDR1 is SGHNT and CDR2 YYREEE (reference sequence). CDR3 loop: CASSYPLEDTQYF. For the CDR3, the DNA is TGTGCCAGCAGCTACCCTCTAGAGGATACGCAGTATTTT.

The rearrangement uses TRBV14 and TRBJ2-3; 9 positions agree with TRBD1. There are 23 residues in the CDR3. Germline assignment: CDR1 SGHDN and CDR2 FVKESK. Trimming took 0 bases from V and 2 from J; bases not matched to a gene: 24. The CDR3 is CASSQDNSRVGILGQGATDTQYF. Here the CDR3 DNA reads TGTGCCAGCAGCCAAGATAATAGTCGAGTTGGTATATTGGGACAGGGAGCCACAGATACGCAGTATTTT.

The sample holds one count of this clone. The J gene is TRBJ2-2, the V gene TRBV25-1; 7 nucleotides match TRBD1. After removal of 6 bases from V and 2 bases from J, the junction contained 12 bases not matched to a gene. The CDR3 runs to 17 residues. Germline CDR1 and CDR2: MGHDK and SYGVNS. CDR3 region: CASSDEPGQINTGELFF. The CDR3 DNA follows: TGTGCCAGCAGCGACGAACCGGGACAGATTAACACCGGGGAGCTGTTTTTT. The full variable domain, completed using reference TRBV25-1 and TRBJ2-2, is EADIYQTPRYLVIGTGKKITLECSQTMGHDKMYWYQQDPGMELHLIHYSYGVNSTEKGDLSSESTVSRIRTEHFPLTLESARPSHTSQYLCASSDEPGQINTGELFFGEGSRLTVL.

This clone was found once. The chain employs TRBV9 and TRBJ1-4, with TRBD1 as a possible D gene (5 bases). CDR3 length: 15 amino acids. V was pared by 0 bases and J by 10 bases, with 16 bases between. Germline V lookup: CDR1 SGDLS, CDR2 YYNGEE. The CDR3 spells CASSVVLQADVKLFF. CDR3 DNA sequence: TGTGCCAGCAGCGTAGTGTTACAGGCGGATGTAAAACTGTTTTTT.

This chain links TRBV10-3 with TRBJ2-5, with 7 positions matching TRBD1. After removal of 2 bases from V and 4 bases from J, the junction contained 13 bases not matched to a gene. There are 17 residues in the CDR3. Germline lookup yields CDR1 ENHRY and CDR2 SYGVKD. The CDR3 reads CAISENKGAQVGETQYF. The CDR3 DNA is TGTGCCATCAGTGAGAATAAGGGGGCGCAGGTCGGAGAGACCCAGTACTTC.

The chain employs TRBV4-3 and TRBJ2-3; TRBD1 is a possible D gene (6 bases). The CDR3 length is 14 residues. Germline CDR1 and CDR2: LGHNA and YSLEER. V lost 3 bases to trimming and J lost 6 bases, with 13 bases between them. The CDR3 spells CASSHLGGVDTQYF. The CDR3 region has the DNA TGCGCCAGCAGCCATTTAGGGGGAGTCGATACGCAGTATTTT.

This sequence joins TRBV30 and TRBJ2-1, with 7 bases aligning to TRBD2. V dropped 3 bases and J dropped 9; count of bases not matched to a gene: 2. CDR3 length equals 11 residues. Germline V gene sequence: CDR1 GTSNPN, CDR2 SVGIG (reference sequence). The CDR3 coding sequence is TGTGCCTGGAGCGCGGGAGCTGAGCAGTTCTTC. Its protein product is CAWSAGAEQFF.

The chain couples TRBV9 to TRBJ2-3; D possibly corresponds to TRBD1 (6 bases). The CDR3 runs 15 residues. Germline V gene sequence: CDR1 SGDLS, CDR2 YYNGEE. V lost 0 bases, J lost 7 bases, and 15 bases lay in between. The CDR3 coding sequence is TGTGCCAGCAGCGTAGAGGCAGGGGCAAGGAATACGCAGTATTTT. It is translated as CASSVEAGARNTQYF.

CDR3 sequence (DNA): TGTGCCAGCAGCCAAGTACACACTAGCGCAAGGTCCTACGAGCAGTACTTC. Its protein product is CASSQVHTSARSYEQYF. The chain carries TRBV14 and TRBJ2-7, with 7 nucleotides matching TRBD2. This CDR3 is built from 17 residues. Germline values: CDR1 SGHDN, CDR2 FVKESK. Losses at the gene ends were 1 base for V and 1 base for J; bases not matched to a gene: 10.

The gene calls are TRBV11-3 and TRBJ1-2; D uncertain. The ends were cut back, 1 base at V and 0 bases at J, with 9 bases in the middle. The CDR3 is made up of 15 amino acids. CDR1 SGHNT and CDR2 YENEEA come from the germline V gene. CDR3 nucleotides: TGTGCCAGCAGCTTAGGTGGCGGAGCTAACTATGGCTACACCTTC. This codes for CASSLGGGANYGYTF. Full variable domain (rest looked up from reference TRBV11-3 and TRBJ1-2): EAGVVQSPRYKIIEKKQPVAFWCNPISGHNTLYWYLQNLGQGPELLIRYENEEAVDDSQLPKDRFSAERLKGVDSTLKIQPAELGDSAVYLCASSLGGGANYGYTFGSGTRLTVV.

The chain links TRBV7-9 to TRBJ2-7; D not certain. V lost 2 bases and J lost 6, with 14 bases in between. Germline CDR1 reads SEHNR; CDR2 reads FQNEAQ (reference sequence). The CDR3 runs to 14 residues. The CDR3 reads CASSLSQSPREQYF. CDR3 sequence (DNA): TGTGCCAGCAGCTTAAGTCAATCGCCGCGCGAGCAGTACTTC.

The rearrangement links TRBV9 to TRBJ2-3; the match to TRBD2 covers 9 bases. The CDR3 length is 16 residues. Germline loops: CDR1 SGDLS, CDR2 YYNGEE. V gave up 0 bases and J gave up 3 bases; unmatched junction bases: 5. The CDR3 reads CASSVGGRGWTDTQYF. Here the CDR3 DNA reads TGTGCCAGCAGCGTAGGCGGGAGGGGTTGGACAGATACGCAGTATTTT.

The chain joins TRBV7-9 to TRBJ2-1, with D uncertain. Germline-derived CDR1 and CDR2 are SEHNR and FQNEAQ (reference sequence). This CDR3 spans 12 amino acids. Trimming stripped 1 base from V and 5 bases from J, with 3 bases between. The CDR3 region is CASSLGDNEQFF. The DNA of the CDR3 is TGTGCCAGCAGCTTAGGAGACAATGAGCAGTTCTTC. Together with reference TRBV7-9 and TRBJ2-1, the CDR3 gives the full variable domain: DTGVSQNPRHKITKRGQNVTFRCDPISEHNRLYWYRQTLGQGPEFLTYFQNEAQLEKSRLLSDRFSAERPKGSFSTLEIQRTEQGDSAMYLCASSLGDNEQFFGPGTRLTVL.

There are a few counts of this clone. This chain joins TRBV19 and TRBJ2-1; 10 positions match TRBD2. The V segment lost 6 bases and the J segment 2 bases; nucleotides outside the gene matches: 4. CDR3 length equals 15 residues. The germline gives CDR1 LNHDA, CDR2 SQIVND (reference sequence). The CDR3 loop is CASRPSGSTYNEQFF. For the CDR3, the DNA is TGTGCCAGTAGACCTAGCGGGAGTACCTACAATGAGCAGTTCTTC.